These 4 T cell receptor beta chains share one sample of origin, sequenced in a study of response to subunit inactivated influenza vaccine. TCRdb called the RT-PCR reads again in MiXCR, with one record for every CDR3 protein. The sample holds hundreds of thousands of distinct CDR3 sequences, around 8% seen once. The sample was PBMCs from blood, taken 23 months after vaccination. These receptors all stem from a man between 45 and 75 years old who received an inactivated influenza vaccine.

The J gene is TRBJ1-4, the V gene TRBV5-1; TRBD1 aligns across 8 bases. Germline lookup yields CDR1 SGHRS and CDR2 YFSETQ. CDR3 length equals 15 residues. V was clipped by 4 bases and J by 0 bases; unmatched bases: 2. The DNA for the CDR3 is TGCGCCAGCAGCCAGACAGGGGCAACTAATGAAAAACTGTTTTTT. Encoded protein: CASSQTGATNEKLFF.

The sample holds a few counts of this clonotype. Here the CDR3 reads CASSLVQGSVNQPQHF. The CDR3 DNA sequence: TGTGCCAGCAGTTTGGTCCAGGGGTCAGTCAATCAGCCCCAGCATTTT. The chain joins TRBV28 to TRBJ1-5; a possible D gene is TRBD1 (6 bases). The CDR3 length is 16 residues. V shed 3 bases and J shed 3 bases, with 15 bases lying between them. Germline CDR1 MDHEN, CDR2 SYDVKM.

The genes are TRBV25-1 and TRBJ1-4; D gene uncertain. Germline CDR1 MGHDK, CDR2 SYGVNS. The V gene lost 7 bases and the J gene lost 8 bases, with 8 bases spanning the gap. CDR3 length: 11 amino acids. CDR3 residues: CASTPGEKLFF. CDR3 nucleotides: TGTGCCAGCACCCCGGGGGAAAAACTGTTTTTT.

This clonotype was seen only a few times. A clone one base away is much larger, so this may be a read error. The V and J genes are TRBV7-2 and TRBJ2-4, with D hard to call. The CDR3 is 11 amino acids. Trimming removed 3 bases at V and 7 bases at J, with 4 bases between. Germline values: CDR1 SGHTA, CDR2 FQGNSA. CDR3 sequence: CASSFGNIQYF. In DNA form, the CDR3 reads TGTGCCAGCAGCTTCGGGAACATTCAGTACTTC.